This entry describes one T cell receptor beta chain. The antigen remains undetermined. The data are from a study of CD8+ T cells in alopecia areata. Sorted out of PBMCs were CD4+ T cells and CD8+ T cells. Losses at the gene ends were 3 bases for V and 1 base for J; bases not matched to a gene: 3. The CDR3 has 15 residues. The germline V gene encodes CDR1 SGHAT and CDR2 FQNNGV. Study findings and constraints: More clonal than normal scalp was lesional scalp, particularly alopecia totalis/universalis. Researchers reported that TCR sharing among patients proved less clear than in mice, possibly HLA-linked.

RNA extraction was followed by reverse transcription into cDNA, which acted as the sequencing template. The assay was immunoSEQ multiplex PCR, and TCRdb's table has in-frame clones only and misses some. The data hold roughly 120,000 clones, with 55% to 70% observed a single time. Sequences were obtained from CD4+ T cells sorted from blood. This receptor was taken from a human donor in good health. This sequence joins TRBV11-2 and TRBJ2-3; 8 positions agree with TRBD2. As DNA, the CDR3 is TGTGCCAGCAGCTTCTCGACTAGCGGCACAGATACGCAGTATTTT. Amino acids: CASSFSTSGTDTQYF.